One sample yielded the 16 T cell receptor beta chains listed below, sequenced in a study of cytomegalovirus exposure and HLA in healthy donors (dated by TCRdb to 2017 to 2019). The library was generated by the immunoSEQ multiplex PCR assay. The multiplex PCR relied on a mix of 60 forward primers for TCR Vbeta segments and 13 reverse primers for TCR Jbeta segments. The clones in this table, taken by TCRdb from immuneACCESS, are in-frame only. Not every clone is retained; where verified, under half of the shortfall comes from an unresolved V gene, and the cause of the rest is unknown. This sample has under 120,000 clones in its table, and roughly 85% of those were observed once. About 3.1% of the sample belongs to the ten largest clones. The sequenced sample consisted of PBMCs. Source of these receptors: a woman in her thirties or forties in good health and CMV-seronegative.

V usage is TRBV5-1 and J usage is TRBJ1-4, with 7 bases aligning to TRBD1. The germline V gene encodes CDR1 SGHRS and CDR2 YFSETQ. The CDR3 consists of 16 residues. V was clipped by 4 bases and J by 5 bases; unmatched bases: 11. The DNA for the CDR3 is TGCGCCAGCAGCCCCCGGGACAGCCCAATAAATGAAAAACTGTTTTTT. Protein sequence: CASSPRDSPINEKLFF.

The chain has TRBV7-2 and TRBJ2-6, with 10 nucleotides matching TRBD1. This CDR3 region has 16 residues. Germline loops: CDR1 SGHTA, CDR2 FQGNSA. The junction had 3 bases not matched to a gene; V was cut back by 5 bases and J by 2 bases. The CDR3, as DNA: TGTGCCAGCAGCCCCGGGACAGGGGCTGGGGCCAACGTCCTGACTTTC. Amino acids: CASSPGTGAGANVLTF. Complete variable domain (other parts from reference TRBV7-2 and TRBJ2-6): GAGVSQSPSNKVTEKGKDVELRCDPISGHTALYWYRQSLGQGLEFLIYFQGNSAPDKSGLPSDRFSAERTGGSVSTLTIQRTQQEDSAVYLCASSPGTGAGANVLTFGAGSRLTVL.

This clone was seen a handful of times. V usage is TRBV14 and J usage is TRBJ2-7; D gene ambiguous. The CDR3 is made up of 15 amino acids. V shed 0 bases and J shed 3 bases, with 12 bases lying between them. Germline CDR1 SGHDN, CDR2 FVKESK. This CDR3 is CASSQEWVGGYEQYF. Here the CDR3 DNA reads TGTGCCAGCAGCCAAGAATGGGTTGGCGGCTACGAGCAGTACTTC.

The CDR3 sequence is CASSSGLARTGELFF. The DNA for the CDR3 is TGTGCCAGCAGCTCCGGACTAGCGCGCACCGGGGAGCTGTTTTTT. The chain carries TRBV11-2 and TRBJ2-2, with TRBD2 identical over 9 bases. The J segment lost 4 bases and the V segment lost 4 bases, leaving 4 bases of the junction unmatched. The V gene's germline CDR1 is SGHAT and CDR2 FQNNGV. The CDR3 spans 15 residues.

The rearrangement joins TRBV6-6 to TRBJ2-7; tentatively, D is TRBD2 (5 bases). CDR1 and CDR2 (germline): MNHNY, SVGAGI (reference sequence). Trimming cost V 6 bases and J 2 bases, with 20 bases left between them. The CDR3 length is 16 residues. The CDR3 bases are TGTGCCAGCAGCCGAGGGTCCGCGACCGGACCCTACGAGCAGTACTTC. This sequence encodes CASSRGSATGPYEQYF.

This clone was found once. The chain recombines TRBV27 with TRBJ1-6, with 8 bases fitting TRBD1. After removal of 5 bases from V and 10 bases from J, the junction contained 7 bases not matched to a gene. Germline V gene lookup returns CDR1 MNHEY and CDR2 SMNVEV (reference sequence). The CDR3 is made up of 14 amino acids. For the CDR3, the DNA is TGTGCCAGCAGTCCGGACAGGGTTCACTCACCCCTCCACTTT. Amino acid sequence: CASSPDRVHSPLHF.

The chain couples TRBV6-4 to TRBJ2-3; 10 bases are a match to TRBD1. J gave up 4 bases and V 6 bases, and 4 bases lay outside the gene matches. CDR1 is MRHNA, CDR2 SNTAGT, per germline. The CDR3 consists of 14 residues. CDR3 protein: CASSGDRGADTQYF. The CDR3 bases are TGTGCCAGCAGCGGGGACAGGGGCGCAGATACGCAGTATTTT.

V is TRBV7-2 and J is TRBJ2-4; perhaps TRBD2 as D (6 bases). This CDR3 is 14 amino acids long. Germline V gene data show CDR1 as SGHTA and CDR2 as FQGNSA. Trimming took off 1 base at V and 8 bases at J, with 12 bases between the two ends. This CDR3 reads CASSLDRERDIQYF. CDR3 coding DNA: TGTGCCAGCAGCTTAGATCGGGAGCGGGACATTCAGTACTTC.

In this sample, this clone turned up once. The V and J genes are TRBV27 and TRBJ1-6; D remains unclear. Trimming left V 2 bases short and J 7 bases short, with 21 bases between. The CDR3 extends over 18 amino acids. The germline V gene has CDR1 MNHEY and CDR2 SMNVEV (reference sequence). The CDR3 bases are TGTGCCAGCAGTTTAAGGAGCTTCGGGGAGCAGAGGAATTCACCCCTCCACTTT. Protein: CASSLRSFGEQRNSPLHF.

The chain has TRBV19 and TRBJ1-1, with 8 bases fitting TRBD1. The germline V gene has CDR1 LNHDA and CDR2 SQIVND (reference sequence). J gave up 1 base and V 6 bases, and 7 bases lay outside the gene matches. This CDR3 has 15 residues. The chain's CDR3 is CASSPSGTGNTEAFF. The CDR3 nucleotides read TGTGCCAGTAGCCCCTCCGGGACAGGGAACACTGAAGCTTTCTTT. The whole variable domain, remainder taken from reference TRBV19 and TRBJ1-1, is DGGITQSPKYLFRKEGQNVTLSCEQNLNHDAMYWYRQDPGQGLRLIYYSQIVNDFQKGDIAEGYSVSREKKESFPLTVTSAQKNPTAFYLCASSPSGTGNTEAFFGQGTRLTVV.

This rearrangement joins TRBV30 to TRBJ2-7; 7 nucleotides align to TRBD2. After removal of 5 bases from V and 5 bases from J, the junction contained 6 bases not matched to a gene. The germline V gene encodes CDR1 GTSNPN and CDR2 SVGIG (reference sequence). The CDR3 is made up of 12 amino acids. The CDR3 DNA sequence: TGTGCCTGGGGGGGGGAACGGGACGAGCAGTACTTC. This codes for CAWGGERDEQYF.

This chain joins TRBV5-6 and TRBJ1-2; perhaps TRBD1 as D (5 bases). From germline, CDR1 is SGHDT and CDR2 YYEEEE. V lost 0 bases to trimming and J lost 0 bases, with 12 bases between them. The CDR3 runs to 16 residues. Here the CDR3 reads CASSLGRAGTNYGYTF. The CDR3 DNA reads as TGTGCCAGCAGCTTGGGTCGGGCAGGGACTAACTATGGCTACACCTTC.

The chain couples TRBV7-9 to TRBJ2-7; tentatively, D is TRBD1 (6 bases). V was shortened by 5 bases and J by 1 base, with 18 bases between the two germline ends. This CDR3 spans 16 amino acids. The germline V gene has CDR1 SEHNR and CDR2 FQNEAQ (reference sequence). The CDR3 sequence: CASSRLLQGLSYEQYF. CDR3 DNA sequence: TGTGCCAGCAGCCGGCTCTTACAGGGCCTTTCCTACGAGCAGTACTTC.

The chain carries TRBV28 and TRBJ2-1; TRBD1 might be the D (6 bases). Trimming pared 6 bases from V and 3 bases from J, leaving 21 bases between. Germline CDR1 reads MDHEN; CDR2 reads SYDVKM. CDR3 size: 17 residues. CDR3 residues: CASSTKQGGHGYNEQFF. CDR3 bases: TGTGCCAGCAGCACCAAACAGGGTGGACACGGCTACAATGAGCAGTTCTTC.

The rearrangement links TRBV7-9 to TRBJ1-4; weak D call: TRBD1 (6 bases). CDR1 SEHNR and CDR2 FQNEAQ come from the germline V gene (reference sequence). Trimming cost V 3 bases and J 5 bases, with 16 bases left between them. The CDR3 length is 16 residues. CDR3 in DNA: TGTGCCAGCAGCTTCCCCCAACAGGGCGGCAATGAAAAACTGTTTTTT. Translating it yields CASSFPQQGGNEKLFF. The complete variable domain, with remaining parts taken from reference TRBV7-9 and TRBJ1-4, reads DTGVSQNPRHKITKRGQNVTFRCDPISEHNRLYWYRQTLGQGPEFLTYFQNEAQLEKSRLLSDRFSAERPKGSFSTLEIQRTEQGDSAMYLCASSFPQQGGNEKLFFGSGTQLSVL.

The chain couples TRBV7-8 to TRBJ2-7, with D uncertain. V was pared by 3 bases and J by 1 base, with 10 bases between. Germline V gene data show CDR1 as SGHVS and CDR2 as FQNEAQ. The CDR3 sequence is 14 residues long. This CDR3 reads CASSFNSGSYEQYF. DNA of the CDR3: TGTGCCAGCAGCTTCAATTCCGGGTCCTACGAGCAGTACTTC.